This T cell receptor (beta chain) was retrieved from a study of cytomegalovirus exposure and HLA in healthy donors (dated by TCRdb to the late 2010s). At the level of the whole study: An earlier analysis of 587 of the donors reported about 280 Gb of sequence data and 117 million unique TCR beta sequences obtained from about 170 million T cells. An early release covering roughly 600 HLA-typed donors comprised about 310 gigabases of sequencing data and roughly 85 million unique TCR sequences. The genetic ancestry cluster associated with self-reported Caucasian donors included approximately 85% of the 398 genotyped donors. The aim of the study was to test whether cataloging public T cell receptors could identify signatures of past pathogen exposure. The study used immunosequencing to profile the T cell repertoires of some 600 subjects and linked those repertoires to cytomegalovirus serostatus. A separate validation cohort of over a hundred different subjects was used in addition to the 666-subject first cohort. To predict cytomegalovirus infection status, the study brought together high-throughput TCR immunosequencing, statistical association of individual TCRs with disease status, and machine learning. A later analysis re-examined previously published TCR beta repertoires from roughly 720 donors and added high-resolution HLA genotyping to investigate patterns of TCR occurrence. Rather than using new phenotypic data, the later analysis identified candidate immune exposures from TCR beta sequences and from how often those sequences occurred across donors. To decide whether each TCR beta V gene segment behaved as functional or pseudogenic, an earlier analysis of fewer than 750 of the donors relied on high-throughput TCR beta sequencing. Alongside the repertoire data, information on donor age, sex, ethnicity and CMV serostatus was compiled. A later genetic analysis took genome-wide SNP genotypes for about 65% of the 666 donors and used that subset as a discovery cohort. Every discovery cohort repertoire had been produced on one sequencing platform. Class I and class II HLA loci were covered by the typing at four-digit resolution. The number of donors typed differed by locus, with 629-630 for A, B, C, DRB1 and DQB1, more than 500 for DQA1, over 600 for DPA1, and some 470 for DPB1. Four or five DR-DQ haplotypes were handled as single units for association and clustering because linkage in the cohort was strong. Among a few hundred genotyped donors of the cohort, an average of about 240,000 unique TCR beta nucleotide sequences were sequenced per donor, 15% to 20% of them non-productive.

What the work shows at the level of the full study, not this receptor alone: A total of fewer than 200 TCR beta chains were listed by the study as associated with cytomegalovirus. When HLA alleles, especially DR and DQ, strongly co-occurred, TCR associations were difficult to assign to individual alleles. The cohort was sequenced for TCR beta chains only, and without alpha or paired-chain data the features that could be detected were limited. HLA typing was unavailable for some donors at each locus, so association tests used only the typed subset. A cluster of highly shared sequence variants was judged likely to represent a technical artifact of the sequencing pipeline. A later analysis found that TCR association rates varied across HLA loci, with DRB1 alleles showing the most associated TCRs and HLA-C alleles the fewest. A later analysis associated about 18,000 TCR beta sequences with specific HLA alleles at a false discovery rate of 0.05. A further reported finding was that TCR beta sequences accurately predicted the HLA-A and HLA-B alleles for most subjects in the first cohort. In a later genetic analysis, a missense DCLRE1C variant was associated with V-gene and J-gene trimming of TCR beta chains, and the association was replicated in an independent cohort. Broadly in line with IMGT annotations, most TCR beta V segments showed up in productive rearrangements about 90% or about 30% of the time in an earlier analysis of several hundred of the donors. In vitro tests confirmed that a few of the cytomegalovirus-associated TCR beta chains recognize cytomegalovirus antigens. Linkage disequilibrium might explain the correlated functional status among segregating V segments, but an unknown experimental factor could not be ruled out. In a later analysis, most CMV-associated TCR beta chains were found to appear HLA-restricted, with HLA associations seemingly driven largely by CMV exposure. According to the authors, the approach could potentially be generalized to other disease states and immunological phenotypes. In a later analysis, HLA-associated TCR beta chains were found to be more clonally expanded and to have lower generation probabilities than equally common non-associated chains. Presence/absence analyses assumed roughly uniform sequencing depth across donors, an assumption that may not hold. The classifier was reported to diagnose cytomegalovirus status with high specificity and sensitivity in both the original cohort and the validation cohort. A later genetic analysis reported fewer N-insertions in productive TCRs among donors in an Asian-associated ancestry cluster than the roughly 620-donor mean. Because counts were too low, 15 to 20 rarely observed V segments, including chromosome 9 orphons, were excluded from the earlier analysis of around 640 of the donors. Most TCR sequences were observed very rarely across donors, whereas some public TCRs were present in many individuals. Because the 87-base-pair reads could not distinguish some IMGT-functional V segments, including TRBV6-2 and TRBV6-3, those segments were excluded. Immune exposure information for the cohort was limited to CMV serostatus. A later analysis reported that several top co-occurrence clusters appeared linked to parvovirus B19, influenza, CMV and Epstein-Barr virus.

The germline V gene yields SGDLS for CDR1 and YYNGEE for CDR2. The CDR3 starts with the cysteine, ends with the phenylalanine, and has 17 residues. CDR3 DNA only is kept here, 51 bases in frame from base 1. V is trimmed back by 5 bases and J by 1 base, and the junction contains 12 bases that no gene match accounts for. The cohort was made up of 500 to 850 healthy bone marrow donors. Cohort members were all nominally healthy when sampled, although unrecorded immune exposures were likely present. The donor tested CMV seronegative, placing the donor among the 352 seronegative members of the cohort. Every donor gave a peripheral blood sample, and the peripheral blood mononuclear cells from that sample were used for TCR beta sequencing. The Qiagen DNeasy Blood Extraction Kit was used to extract genomic DNA from the blood cell samples. Libraries were made using the immunoSEQ multiplex PCR assay. A mixture of 60 forward primers for TCR Vbeta segments and 13 reverse primers for TCR Jbeta segments was used in the multiplex PCR. Amplification of the CDR3 region of rearranged TCR beta genes was performed with a multiplex PCR assay on genomic DNA. The Illumina HiSeq System was used to sequence the amplified TCR beta libraries as 87-base-pair reads. The source study handled its data this way. A later analysis counted some 74 million unique TCR beta chains across the 690 or so repertoires, and about 10 million of these chains were shared by at least two donors. To remove PCR and sequencing errors, raw reads were error-corrected and collapsed into unique sequences using a nearest-neighbor algorithm that merged closely related sequences. V, D and J gene segments were assigned by aligning CDR3 sequences to IMGT reference sequences. Each retained sequence needed at least a six-nucleotide match to both a V gene segment and a J gene segment. Rearrangements were called productive when the CDR3 lacked stop codons and stayed in frame with V and J; all others were non-productive. CDR3 was defined according to IMGT convention as the region running from the second conserved V-encoded cysteine to the conserved J-encoded phenylalanine. The earlier analysis of about 620 of the donors excluded sequences that lacked an unambiguous match to a single V gene segment. In an earlier analysis of several hundred of the donors, V segments were called functional above 56.7% productive rearrangements and were called segregating when the between-donor standard deviation exceeded 5%. To diagnose cytomegalovirus status from the catalog of TCR beta chain sequences, a statistical classification framework was built. In a later analysis, TCR nucleotide sequences were compared against IMGT/GENE-DB human TR gene sequences so that V and J genes could be assigned. In a later analysis, CDR3 sequences and most-parsimonious VDJ recombination scenarios were assigned using the TCRdist pipeline. In a later analysis, every TCR beta chain was defined by the combination of its CDR3 amino acid sequence and its V-gene family, and reads without a unique V-gene family were dropped. In a later analysis, around 600 highly shared, low-generation-probability nucleotide sequences were removed to address suspected cross-contamination and a sequencing artifact. In a later analysis, a clonal expansion index was calculated for each public chain from normalized within-repertoire ranks of inferred template counts. In a later analysis, generation probabilities were computed using a VDJ recombination model fitted to out-of-frame rearrangements, and the results were checked against IGoR. In a later analysis, hypergeometric tests were used to score TCR-TCR, TCR-HLA and TCR-CMV co-occurrence, with a repertoire-size bias correction applied to TCR pairs. In a later analysis, false discovery rates were estimated by permuting HLA or CMV assignments 20 times. In a later analysis, co-occurring TCRs were grouped with DBSCAN, and TCRdist sequence similarity was added when clustering was performed within HLA-allele-positive subsets. Repertoires with fewer than 30,000 or more than 120,000 public chains were left out of co-occurrence clustering, as were a few repertoires with anomalous nucleotide sharing. Entries here come from immuneACCESS through TCRdb and include only in-frame sequences with V and J called. Some clones fail to appear in such tables; in the studies checked, an unresolved V gene covers under half of the shortfall, and the cause of the remainder is unknown. Clone size and the V and J calls come from that table; the DNA yielded D and trimming. The sample table shows fewer than 120,000 clones, and roughly 86% are seen once. In total, the top ten clones hold 1.5% to 2% of the sample.

A note on this clone: There is no known antigen for this receptor. No base quality values were provided; no much bigger clone lies one nucleotide off.

This clonotype was sampled from a man aged 35-49 years in good health and CMV-seronegative. This chain joins TRBV9 to TRBJ1-1; the central 9 bases match TRBD1. The source material was PBMCs. Read as DNA, the sequence is TGTGCCAGCAGTGATCCACAGGGGGCAGTTAGGAACACTGAAGCTTTCTTT. Its amino acids are CASSDPQGAVRNTEAFF.